The 21 T cell receptor beta chains reported below all come from one sample, sequenced in a study of monozygotic twins with cystic fibrosis. Method: immunoSEQ multiplex PCR; TCRdb's copy keeps in-frame clones and lacks some. The sample yields 11,000 to 15,000 clones, nearly 99% seen once. The source material was blood. These receptors originate from a girl aged 2 to 10 with cystic fibrosis.

The gene calls are TRBV30 and TRBJ2-5; 8 bases align to TRBD2. The CDR3 is made up of 13 amino acids. Trimming at V came to 2 bases and at J to 4 bases, leaving 3 bases not matched to a gene. Germline values: CDR1 GTSNPN, CDR2 SVGIG (reference sequence). CDR3 sequence reads: CAWSRLAGETQYF. The CDR3 DNA reads as TGTGCCTGGAGTAGGCTAGCGGGAGAGACCCAGTACTTC. The whole variable domain, remainder taken from reference TRBV30 and TRBJ2-5, is SQTIHQWPATLVQPVGSPLSLECTVEGTSNPNLYWYRQAAGRGLQLLFYSVGIGQISSEVPQNLSASRPQDRQFILSSKKLLLSDSGFYLCAWSRLAGETQYFGPGTRLLVL.

The chain has TRBV4-1 and TRBJ2-1, with 12 positions matching TRBD2. The V and J ends lost 6 bases and 9 bases, in that order; junction bases with no gene match: 9. CDR3 length equals 15 residues. Germline CDR1 reads MGHRA; CDR2 reads YSYEKL. The CDR3 loop is CASSQRLAGDLEQFF. The CDR3 nucleotides are TGCGCCAGCAGTCAAAGACTAGCGGGAGACCTTGAGCAGTTCTTC.

The V and J genes are TRBV19 and TRBJ2-6; D is unresolved. V dropped 0 bases and J dropped 0 bases, with 6 bases sitting between them. Per the germline V gene, CDR1 is LNHDA and CDR2 is SQIVND (reference sequence). This CDR3 region has 16 residues. The CDR3: CASSIDGNSGANVLTF. The CDR3 nucleotides read TGTGCCAGTAGTATAGATGGCAACTCTGGGGCCAACGTCCTGACTTTC. The entire variable domain, with the rest obtained from reference TRBV19 and TRBJ2-6, is as follows: DGGITQSPKYLFRKEGQNVTLSCEQNLNHDAMYWYRQDPGQGLRLIYYSQIVNDFQKGDIAEGYSVSREKKESFPLTVTSAQKNPTAFYLCASSIDGNSGANVLTFGAGSRLTVL.

The chain couples TRBV5-6 to TRBJ1-5; D might be TRBD1 (6 bases). Trimming shortened V by 3 bases and J by 0 bases, and 13 bases separated the two germline ends. CDR1 is SGHDT and CDR2 is YYEEEE in the germline V gene. The CDR3 consists of 16 residues. The CDR3 here is CASSSGRGHSNQPQHF. In DNA form, the CDR3 reads TGTGCCAGCAGCTCAGGACGGGGACATAGCAATCAGCCCCAGCATTTT.

J is TRBJ1-4 and V is TRBV4-2, with D possibly being TRBD1 (5 bases). The germline V gene encodes CDR1 LGHNA and CDR2 YNFKEQ. Trimming shortened V by 0 bases and J by 0 bases, and 8 bases separated the two germline ends. The CDR3 totals 16 residues. The CDR3 region is CASSQDEGPTNEKLFF. The CDR3 DNA reads as TGTGCCAGCAGCCAAGATGAGGGGCCAACTAATGAAAAACTGTTTTTT.

J is TRBJ2-7 and V is TRBV11-2; D is possibly TRBD1 (7 bases). Trimming stripped 0 bases from V and 13 bases from J, with 19 bases between. From germline, CDR1 is SGHAT and CDR2 FQNNGV. The CDR3 length is 14 residues. Here the CDR3 DNA reads TGTGCCAGCAGCTTAGAGCTTAGTAGCAGGGGGGCTTACTTC. Its protein is CASSLELSSRGAYF.

The chain employs TRBV30 and TRBJ1-2, with 9 bases identical to TRBD1. The CDR3 totals 13 residues. V trimming: 3 bases; J trimming: 8 bases; junction bases outside the gene matches: 7. CDR1 GTSNPN and CDR2 SVGIG come from the germline V gene (reference sequence). CDR3 sequence reads: CAWRPQGAGGYTF. CDR3 sequence (DNA): TGTGCCTGGAGACCACAGGGGGCGGGAGGCTACACCTTC.

This chain uses TRBV5-4 with TRBJ2-5; 9 bases map to TRBD1. Trimming removed 5 bases from V and 2 bases from J; junction bases left unmatched: 4. In germline, CDR1 is SGHNT, CDR2 YYREEE (reference sequence). The CDR3 contains 14 residues. Here the CDR3 reads CASSSDRGQETQYF. In DNA form, the CDR3 reads TGTGCCAGCAGTTCCGACAGGGGGCAAGAGACCCAGTACTTC.

This chain joins TRBV4-3 and TRBJ2-6; D remains ambiguous. The CDR3 is made up of 17 amino acids. CDR1 is LGHNA, CDR2 YSLEER, per germline. V gave up 4 bases and J gave up 1 base, with 14 bases separating them. The chain's CDR3 is CASSPHPVLSGANVLTF. CDR3 DNA sequence: TGCGCCAGCAGCCCCCACCCGGTTCTGTCTGGGGCCAACGTCCTGACTTTC.

The chain employs TRBV7-9 and TRBJ2-7; TRBD1 is a possible D gene (6 bases). Trimming removed 5 bases at V and 10 bases at J, with 21 bases between. Germline V gene data show CDR1 as SEHNR and CDR2 as FQNEAQ (reference sequence). This CDR3 region has 14 residues. CDR3 sequence: CASSPQRMDSIQYF. CDR3 in DNA: TGTGCCAGCAGCCCGCAAAGAATGGACAGTATCCAGTACTTC.

V gene TRBV5-4 combines with J gene TRBJ1-1, with D possibly TRBD1 on 6 matching bases. CDR1 SGHNT and CDR2 YYREEE come from the germline V gene (reference sequence). V lost 3 bases and J 1 base, leaving 10 bases between the germline ends. The length of the CDR3 is 14 residues. The CDR3 loop is CASSYWTANTEAFF. The CDR3 DNA sequence: TGTGCCAGCAGCTACTGGACAGCGAACACTGAAGCTTTCTTT.

This clone was counted once. The chain is built from TRBV29-1 and TRBJ2-1; D may be TRBD2 (5 bases). This CDR3 comprises 14 residues. V dropped 8 bases and J dropped 2 bases, with 16 bases sitting between them. CDR1 SQVTM and CDR2 ANQGSEA come from the germline V gene. This chain's CDR3 is CSPARLAPYNEQFF. The CDR3 coding sequence is TGCAGCCCTGCGCGGCTAGCACCCTACAATGAGCAGTTCTTC.

The chain recombines TRBV29-1 with TRBJ2-7; 7 nucleotides align to TRBD1. V dropped 6 bases and J dropped 3; count of bases not matched to a gene: 11. CDR1 SQVTM and CDR2 ANQGSEA come from the germline V gene. The CDR3 runs 14 residues. The CDR3 DNA reads as TGCAGCGTGCGACCGGGACAGTCCGACTACGAGCAGTACTTC. This translates into CSVRPGQSDYEQYF.

The chain joins TRBV7-2 to TRBJ2-7; either TRBD1 or TRBD2 may supply D (5 bases each). Germline V CDR1 and CDR2: SGHTA, FQGNSA. CDR3 length: 17 amino acids. Trimming removed 7 bases from V and 0 bases from J, with 22 bases in between. CDR3 nucleotide sequence: TGTGCCAGCACCCCGGGGCAGTCCGCCCTACACTCCTACGAGCAGTACTTC. It specifies CASTPGQSALHSYEQYF.

The chain has TRBV6-1 and TRBJ2-7; TRBD1 agrees at 11 bases. After removal of 4 bases from V and 3 bases from J, the junction contained 2 bases not matched to a gene. There are 14 residues in the CDR3. CDR1 MNHNS and CDR2 SASEGT come from the germline V gene. DNA for the CDR3: TGTGCCAGCAGTGTTGGGACAGGGGGCTACGAGCAGTACTTC. The encoded protein is CASSVGTGGYEQYF.

This rearrangement joins TRBV19 to TRBJ2-1, with D hard to call. Trimming took 0 bases from V and 3 from J, leaving 6 bases between them. In germline, CDR1 is LNHDA, CDR2 SQIVND (reference sequence). This CDR3 has 14 amino acids. CDR3 loop: CASSIDLSYNEQFF. CDR3 in DNA: TGTGCCAGTAGTATAGATCTCAGCTACAATGAGCAGTTCTTC.

The CDR3 is CASSQSLTGAGRNTEAFF. The DNA of the CDR3 is TGCGCCAGCAGCCAGTCTTTAACGGGGGCAGGGAGGAACACTGAAGCTTTCTTT. V and J are TRBV4-1 and TRBJ1-1; weak D call: TRBD1 (6 bases). Germline V gene data show CDR1 as MGHRA and CDR2 as YSYEKL. The ends were cut back, 3 bases at V and 1 base at J, with 21 bases in the middle. The CDR3 length is 18 residues.

The table lists this clone with a count of one. V gene TRBV10-1 combines with J gene TRBJ2-7; no firm D call. The CDR3 is 14 residues long. Trimming left V 3 bases short and J 6 bases short, with 15 bases between. From germline, CDR1 is WNHNN and CDR2 SYGVQD (reference sequence). In DNA form, the CDR3 reads TGCGCCAGCAGTGAATTGGGATCGGTCTCCGAGCAGTACTTC. Translation gives CASSELGSVSEQYF.

The genes are TRBV6-6 and TRBJ2-1; unclear D gene. The V gene's germline CDR1 is MNHNY and CDR2 SVGAGI (reference sequence). V lost 2 bases to trimming and J lost 12 bases, with 11 bases between them. The CDR3 length is 12 residues. The CDR3 protein is CASSYPKTGQFF. The DNA of the CDR3 is TGTGCCAGCAGTTACCCTAAGACCGGGCAGTTCTTC.

This chain joins TRBV7-2 and TRBJ1-2; D possibly corresponds to TRBD1 (5 bases). Germline CDR1 reads SGHTA; CDR2 reads FQGNSA. V was cut by 1 base and J by 8 bases, with 20 bases left in between. The CDR3 has 16 amino acids. The CDR3 DNA follows: TGTGCCAGCAGCTTAGGAGCGAGCAGGGCTGAGAGAGGCTACACCTTC. Translating it yields CASSLGASRAERGYTF.

V is TRBV5-1 and J is TRBJ1-1, with 11 nucleotides matching TRBD1. Germline-derived CDR1 and CDR2 are SGHRS and YFSETQ. The J segment lost 2 bases and the V segment lost 4 bases, leaving 7 bases of the junction unmatched. The CDR3 length is 16 residues. CDR3 nucleotide sequence: TGCGCCAGCAGCCCCGGACAGGGGGCGGGAAACACTGAAGCTTTCTTT. It is translated as CASSPGQGAGNTEAFF.